These 8 T cell receptor beta chains were sequenced from one sample in a study of blood T cell repertoires in COVID-19. Sequencing used immunoSEQ multiplex PCR; TCRdb keeps in-frame clones, though not all of them. The table includes under 500,000 clones, approximately 90% detected once. The sequencing sample was made of peripheral blood. The receptors stem from a woman in her twenties or thirties with acute or convalescent COVID-19.

V gene TRBV7-2 combines with J gene TRBJ1-3; 9 bases line up with TRBD1. The length of the CDR3 is 16 residues. The V segment lost 5 bases and the J segment 4 bases; nucleotides outside the gene matches: 9. The germline V gene has CDR1 SGHTA and CDR2 FQGNSA. CDR3 coding DNA: TGTGCCAGCAGCAAAGCGGGGACAGGGTCCGGAAACACCATATATTTT. This sequence encodes CASSKAGTGSGNTIYF.

The chain has TRBV7-8 and TRBJ2-5, with 11 positions matching TRBD2. CDR1 is SGHVS, CDR2 FQNEAQ, per germline. The CDR3 has 19 amino acids. Germline trimming cut 4 bases from V and 4 bases from J; bases unmatched to any gene: 17. CDR3 coding DNA: TGTGCCAGCAGCTCCCGAGGGCCTTCTAGCGGGGGGAGGGGAGAGACCCAGTACTTC. This encodes CASSSRGPSSGGRGETQYF.

The V and J genes are TRBV2 and TRBJ2-5; TRBD1 aligns across 7 bases. Trimming cost V 5 bases and J 2 bases; bases outside gene matches: 8. The CDR3 runs 15 residues. Germline V lookup: CDR1 SNHLY, CDR2 FYNNEI. The CDR3 region is CASSLYRTGQETQYF. Here the CDR3 DNA reads TGTGCCAGCAGTCTATACCGGACAGGACAAGAGACCCAGTACTTC.

V gene TRBV28 combines with J gene TRBJ1-1, with 7 bases lining up with TRBD1. The V segment lost 5 bases and the J segment 0 bases; nucleotides outside the gene matches: 12. The CDR3 contains 17 residues. Germline CDR1 is MDHEN and CDR2 is SYDVKM. CDR3 loop: CASSPRQGFGMNTEAFF. The CDR3 DNA reads TGTGCCAGCAGTCCACGACAGGGATTCGGGATGAACACTGAAGCTTTCTTT.

The CDR3 DNA is TGTGCCAGCAGCGACGGGACACGGAATTCACCCCTCCACTTT. Residues: CASSDGTRNSPLHF. J is TRBJ1-6 and V is TRBV7-8, with a possible D match to TRBD1 (6 bases). V lost 5 bases, J lost 7 bases, and 12 bases lay in between. CDR3 length equals 14 residues. Germline V gives CDR1 SGHVS, CDR2 FQNEAQ.

The CDR3 region is CATSGDRGRMTQHF. The CDR3 region has the DNA TGTGCCACCAGCGGTGACAGGGGCCGTATGACCCAGCATTTT. The chain links TRBV15 to TRBJ1-5, with 8 nucleotides matching TRBD1. The CDR3 is made up of 14 amino acids. Germline V gives CDR1 LNHNV, CDR2 YYDKDF (reference sequence). V was clipped by 5 bases and J by 11 bases; unmatched bases: 11.

The V and J genes are TRBV15 and TRBJ1-6; maybe TRBD1 (6 bases). The ends were cut back, 5 bases at V and 10 bases at J, with 24 bases in the middle. The germline V gene has CDR1 LNHNV and CDR2 YYDKDF (reference sequence). This CDR3 contains 17 residues. This chain's CDR3 is CATSGTLQGMVGSPLHF. The CDR3 DNA sequence: TGTGCCACCAGCGGGACCCTACAGGGAATGGTGGGATCACCCCTCCACTTT.

The gene calls are TRBV4-2 and TRBJ1-1, with D possibly matching TRBD1 (5 bases). Trimming took off 4 bases at V and 1 base at J, with 10 bases between the two ends. This CDR3 spans 14 amino acids. CDR1 LGHNA and CDR2 YNFKEQ come from the germline V gene. The CDR3 reads CASSPLQANTEAFF. The CDR3, as DNA: TGTGCCAGCAGCCCACTACAGGCGAACACTGAAGCTTTCTTT.